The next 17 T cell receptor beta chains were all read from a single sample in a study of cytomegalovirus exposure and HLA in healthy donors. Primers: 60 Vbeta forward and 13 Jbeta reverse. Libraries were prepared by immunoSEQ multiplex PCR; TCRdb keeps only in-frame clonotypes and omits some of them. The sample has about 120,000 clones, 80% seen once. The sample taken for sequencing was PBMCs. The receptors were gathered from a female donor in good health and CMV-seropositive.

CDR3 sequence (DNA): TGTGCCAGCAGTGAAAGGGTCTCGGGGACTGAAGCTTTCTTT. Translated: CASSERVSGTEAFF. The chain joins TRBV2 to TRBJ1-1, with D unresolved. This CDR3 is built from 14 residues. Germline lookup yields CDR1 SNHLY and CDR2 FYNNEI. V was cut by 2 bases and J by 5 bases, with 12 bases left in between.

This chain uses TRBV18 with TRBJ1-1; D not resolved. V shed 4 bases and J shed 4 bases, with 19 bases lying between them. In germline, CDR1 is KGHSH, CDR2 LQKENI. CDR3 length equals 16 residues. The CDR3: CASSLHTGEGFTEAFF. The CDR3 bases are TGTGCCAGCTCACTTCATACCGGGGAAGGATTCACTGAAGCTTTCTTT.

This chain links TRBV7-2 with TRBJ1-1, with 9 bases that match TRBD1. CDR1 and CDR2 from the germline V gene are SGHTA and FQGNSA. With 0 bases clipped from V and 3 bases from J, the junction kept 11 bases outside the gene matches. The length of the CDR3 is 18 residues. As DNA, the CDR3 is TGTGCCAGCAGCTTAGCGCGGGACAGGGTTGGCGACTACACTGAAGCTTTCTTT. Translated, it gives CASSLARDRVGDYTEAFF. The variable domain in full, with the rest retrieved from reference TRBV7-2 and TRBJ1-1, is GAGVSQSPSNKVTEKGKDVELRCDPISGHTALYWYRQSLGQGLEFLIYFQGNSAPDKSGLPSDRFSAERTGGSVSTLTIQRTQQEDSAVYLCASSLARDRVGDYTEAFFGQGTRLTVV.

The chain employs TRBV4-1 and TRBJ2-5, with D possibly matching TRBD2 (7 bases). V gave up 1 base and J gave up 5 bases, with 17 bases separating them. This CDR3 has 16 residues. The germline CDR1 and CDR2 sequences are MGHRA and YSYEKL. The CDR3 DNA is TGCGCCAGCAGCCAAGGCTTTGGGGGGGGCCGGGAGACCCAGTACTTC. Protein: CASSQGFGGGRETQYF.

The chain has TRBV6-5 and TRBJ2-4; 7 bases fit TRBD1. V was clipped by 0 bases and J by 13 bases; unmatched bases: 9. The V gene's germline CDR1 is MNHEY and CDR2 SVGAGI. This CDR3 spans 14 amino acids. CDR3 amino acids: CASSYSMETDRQYF. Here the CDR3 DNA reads TGTGCCAGCAGTTACTCGATGGAGACGGACAGGCAGTACTTC.

The DNA for the CDR3 is TGTGCCAGCAGTGTTTCAGGGCCACTTGGTGGTGGCTACACCTTC. Encoded protein: CASSVSGPLGGGYTF. The chain joins TRBV2 to TRBJ1-2; D is possibly TRBD1 (5 bases). This CDR3 is built from 15 residues. Trimming removed 4 bases at V and 7 bases at J, with 19 bases between. Germline CDR1 is SNHLY and CDR2 is FYNNEI.

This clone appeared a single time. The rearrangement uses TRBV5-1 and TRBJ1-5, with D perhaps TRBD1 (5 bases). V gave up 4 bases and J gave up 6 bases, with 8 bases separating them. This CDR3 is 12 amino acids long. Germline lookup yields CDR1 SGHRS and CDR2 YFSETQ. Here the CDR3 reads CASSLQVQPQHF. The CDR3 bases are TGCGCCAGCAGCCTACAGGTTCAGCCCCAGCATTTT.

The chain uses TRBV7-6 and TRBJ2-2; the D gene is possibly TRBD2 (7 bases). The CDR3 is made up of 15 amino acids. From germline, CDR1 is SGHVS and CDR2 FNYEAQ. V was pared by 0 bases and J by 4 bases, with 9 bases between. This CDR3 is CASSLAGGPTGELFF. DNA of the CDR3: TGTGCCAGCAGCTTAGCGGGGGGGCCCACCGGGGAGCTGTTTTTT.

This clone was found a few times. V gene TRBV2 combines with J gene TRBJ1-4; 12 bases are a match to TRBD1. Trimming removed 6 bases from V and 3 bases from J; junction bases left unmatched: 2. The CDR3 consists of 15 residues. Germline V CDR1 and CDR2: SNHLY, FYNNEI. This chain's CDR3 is CASRGTGGPNEKLFF. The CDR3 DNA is TGTGCCAGCAGAGGGACAGGGGGCCCTAATGAAAAACTGTTTTTT.

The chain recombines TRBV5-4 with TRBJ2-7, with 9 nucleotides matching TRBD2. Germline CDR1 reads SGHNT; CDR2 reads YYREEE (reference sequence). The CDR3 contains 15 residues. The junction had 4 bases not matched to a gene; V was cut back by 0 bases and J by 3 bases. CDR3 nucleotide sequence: TGTGCCAGCAGCTTGGATAGCGGGGGAAGCTACGAGCAGTACTTC. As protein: CASSLDSGGSYEQYF.

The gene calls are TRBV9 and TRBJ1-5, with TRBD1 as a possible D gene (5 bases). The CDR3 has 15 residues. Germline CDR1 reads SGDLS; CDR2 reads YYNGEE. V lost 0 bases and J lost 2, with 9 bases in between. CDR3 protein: CASSVGGVGNQPQHF. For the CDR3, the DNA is TGTGCCAGCAGCGTAGGGGGGGTGGGCAATCAGCCCCAGCATTTT.

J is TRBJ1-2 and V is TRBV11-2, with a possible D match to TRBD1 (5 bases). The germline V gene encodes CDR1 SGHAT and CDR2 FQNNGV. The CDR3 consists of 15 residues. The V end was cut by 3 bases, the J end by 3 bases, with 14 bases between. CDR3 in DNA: TGTGCCAGCAGCTTTTCAGGGTTGACGGACTATGGCTACACCTTC. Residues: CASSFSGLTDYGYTF.

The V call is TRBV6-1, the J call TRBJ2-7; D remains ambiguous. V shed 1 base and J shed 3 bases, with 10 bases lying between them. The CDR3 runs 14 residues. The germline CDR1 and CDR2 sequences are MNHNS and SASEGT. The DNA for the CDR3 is TGTGCCAGCAGTGAAGGTAGCCAAGGCTACGAGCAGTACTTC. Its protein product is CASSEGSQGYEQYF.

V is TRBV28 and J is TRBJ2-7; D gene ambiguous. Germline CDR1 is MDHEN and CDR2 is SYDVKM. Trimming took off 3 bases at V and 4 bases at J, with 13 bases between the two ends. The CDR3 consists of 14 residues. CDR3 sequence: CASSFTGLRYEQYF. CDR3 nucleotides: TGTGCCAGCAGTTTCACGGGTTTGCGGTACGAGCAGTACTTC.

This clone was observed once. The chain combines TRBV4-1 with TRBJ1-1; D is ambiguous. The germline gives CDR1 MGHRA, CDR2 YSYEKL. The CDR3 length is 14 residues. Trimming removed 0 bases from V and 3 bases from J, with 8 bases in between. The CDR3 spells CASSQDQVDTEAFF. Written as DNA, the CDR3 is TGCGCCAGCAGCCAAGATCAGGTAGACACTGAAGCTTTCTTT.

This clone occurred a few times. Written as DNA, the CDR3 is TGCGCCAGCAGCCAAGATGACGTTCGAGGCTTCTCTGGAAACACCATATATTTT. Its protein product is CASSQDDVRGFSGNTIYF. The chain recombines TRBV4-3 with TRBJ1-3; D gene ambiguous. Trimming shortened V by 0 bases and J by 0 bases, and 15 bases separated the two germline ends. Germline CDR1 reads LGHNA; CDR2 reads YSLEER. CDR3 size: 18 residues.

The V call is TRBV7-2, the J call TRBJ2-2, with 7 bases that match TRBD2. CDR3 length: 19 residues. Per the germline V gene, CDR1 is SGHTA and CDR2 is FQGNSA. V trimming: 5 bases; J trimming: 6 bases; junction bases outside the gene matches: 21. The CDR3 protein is CASSRPRGEVATGAGELFF. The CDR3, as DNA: TGTGCCAGCAGCCGCCCACGGGGGGAGGTAGCCACAGGCGCCGGGGAGCTGTTTTTT.